This TCR beta chain was identified during a study of blood T cells in healthy people across ages. A J-beta primer mix and a sample-barcoded 5' primer were used in a second PCR of about 7 to 11 cycles. Sequencing of every sample gave 2.5 million or more CDR3-containing paired-end reads. TCRdb re-called the 5' RACE reads through MiXCR, storing one row per CDR3 protein. Here the sample spans roughly 1,500,000 distinct CDR3 sequences, roughly 30% being singletons. The germline V gene has CDR1 SQVTM and CDR2 ANQGSEA. V lost 4 bases and J lost 8, with 17 bases in between. CDR3 size: 14 residues. This clonotype was counted between two and nine times. Antigen specificity is unknown. The study, taken as a whole, reports: Estimates of total diversity, which came from one million sequenced T cells, were considered to be underestimates.

The sequenced sample consisted of blood. This receptor was identified in a woman aged 25 to 39 in good health. This rearrangement joins TRBV29-1 to TRBJ1-4; D not resolved. The CDR3 DNA reads as TGCAGCGTTGCTGGGTCTAAAGAGGGCGAAAAACTGTTTTTT. Its translation is CSVAGSKEGEKLFF.